What follows describes a single TCR beta chain. Its antigen is not yet known. Base qualities are missing; no much larger clone stands one base away. The sample belongs to a study of blood T cell repertoires in COVID-19 (dated by TCRdb to the early 2020s). Turning to the overall study: Samples covering the acute and convalescent phases of COVID-19 were provided by collaborators in the United States, Italy and Spain. The samples were drawn from the first 160 participants of the ongoing ImmuneRACE study and from 1,254 subjects provided by 6 global collaborators. Deeply sampled blood TCRbeta repertoires from subjects exposed to, actively infected with, or recovered from COVID-19 were included in the dataset. A freely available public database, intended as a resource for researchers studying the immune response to SARS-CoV-2, is where the repertoires were released. Sample metadata almost always included a de-identified subject ID, COVID-19 status, age in years and sex. The prospective study material was composed of cDNA or gDNA derived from T cells, B-cell-depleted T cells, or PBMCs. HLA class I and class II types, where available, came from metadata supplied by the sample provider rather than from assay-based typing. The paper's findings and limits, for the study overall: The amount of clinical and demographic metadata varied by source and participant and was provided uncurated.

TCRbeta CDR3 regions were amplified from genomic DNA using the immunoSEQ Assay, a bias-controlled multiplex PCR. The authors processed their data as follows. Nucleated cell counts per sample were estimated from amplification of reference gene primers within the assay. Sequence reads were collapsed and filtered to measure the absolute abundance of every unique TCRbeta CDR3 rearrangement. Productive Simpson clonality was computed per sample as the square root of Simpson's diversity index over productive rearrangements. TCRdb stores this immuneACCESS table with in-frame sequences only. Part of the clones is absent; in the studies checked, under half of the shortfall reflects unresolved V genes, and no reason is known for the rest. The V and J calls and clone size are taken from that table; D and trimming were inferred from the DNA. Across this sample there are around 400,000 clones, with roughly four fifths seen only once. Jointly, the top ten make up about 5.4% of the sample.

Enrolling through a virtual design, the prospective study's participants ranged in age from roughly 18 to 95 years and lived across about two dozen United States geographic areas. In the prospective study, cohorts were assigned on the basis of participant-reported clinical history obtained from a screening survey and a study questionnaire. For ImmuneRACE Cohort 3, a participant was defined as recovered based on two consecutive negative NP/OP PCR tests, clearance by a healthcare professional, or resolution of symptoms. In the prospective study, whole blood, serum and a nasopharyngeal or oropharyngeal swab were collected from each participant by mobile phlebotomists. Additional blood draws and questionnaires over an approximately 2-month period could optionally be provided by prospective study participants. Prospective study blood samples were shipped either frozen or at room temperature before DNA extraction.

The CDR3 runs 15 residues from the cysteine to the phenylalanine. The kept DNA is CDR3 alone, 45 bases in frame from the first base. Taken from the germline V gene, the CDR1 and CDR2 loops are ENHRY and SYGVKD. Trimming takes 4 bases off V and 7 bases off J; junction bases not matched to a gene: 10. The rearrangement combines TRBV10-3 with TRBJ1-5, and TRBD1 aligns with 7 junction nucleotides. This TCR was sampled from a woman aged 45-65 years who had recovered from COVID-19. Material for sequencing was PBMCs or T cells enriched from blood (not recorded which). The CDR3 is CAISVGGTANQPQHF. DNA sequence: TGTGCCATCAGTGTTGGGGGGACAGCAAACCAGCCCCAGCATTTT.